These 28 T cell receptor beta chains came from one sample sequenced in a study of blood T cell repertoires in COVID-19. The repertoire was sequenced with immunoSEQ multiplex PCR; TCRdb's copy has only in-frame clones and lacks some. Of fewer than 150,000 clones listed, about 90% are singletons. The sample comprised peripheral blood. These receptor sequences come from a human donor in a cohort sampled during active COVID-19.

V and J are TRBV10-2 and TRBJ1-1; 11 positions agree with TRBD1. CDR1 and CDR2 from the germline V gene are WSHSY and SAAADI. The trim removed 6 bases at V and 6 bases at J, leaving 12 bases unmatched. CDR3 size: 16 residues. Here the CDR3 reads CASRDTPGQGVPEAFF. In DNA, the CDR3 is TGCGCCAGCAGAGATACGCCGGGACAGGGGGTCCCTGAAGCTTTCTTT.

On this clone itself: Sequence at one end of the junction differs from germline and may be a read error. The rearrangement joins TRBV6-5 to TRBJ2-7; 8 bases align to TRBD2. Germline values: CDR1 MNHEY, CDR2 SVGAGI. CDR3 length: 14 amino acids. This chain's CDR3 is CATDLTGTRGSFGF. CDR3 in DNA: TGTGCCACCGATTTAACCGGGACTAGAGGAAGCTTTGGCTTC.

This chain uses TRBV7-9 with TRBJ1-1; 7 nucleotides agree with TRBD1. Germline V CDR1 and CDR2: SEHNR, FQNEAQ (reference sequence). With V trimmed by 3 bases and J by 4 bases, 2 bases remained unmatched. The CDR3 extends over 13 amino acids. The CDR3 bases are TGTGCCAGCAGCTTTACAGGGGCCACTGAAGCTTTCTTT. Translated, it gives CASSFTGATEAFF.

The CDR3, as DNA: TGTGCCAGCAGCCCGCAGGGAAACGCGAGGAACACTGAAGCTTTCTTT. As protein: CASSPQGNARNTEAFF. The chain recombines TRBV27 with TRBJ1-1, with D maybe TRBD1 (5 bases). The CDR3 length is 16 residues. CDR1 is MNHEY, CDR2 SMNVEV, per germline (reference sequence). With 6 bases removed from V and 1 base from J, the gap between germline ends came to 18 bases.

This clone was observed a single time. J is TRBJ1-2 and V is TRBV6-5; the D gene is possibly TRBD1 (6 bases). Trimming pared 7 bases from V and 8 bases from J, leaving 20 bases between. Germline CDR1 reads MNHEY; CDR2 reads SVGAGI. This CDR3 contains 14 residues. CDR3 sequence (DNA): TGTGCCAGCACCCTGACGGGGGGGCTAGGCGGCTACACCTTC. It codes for CASTLTGGLGGYTF.

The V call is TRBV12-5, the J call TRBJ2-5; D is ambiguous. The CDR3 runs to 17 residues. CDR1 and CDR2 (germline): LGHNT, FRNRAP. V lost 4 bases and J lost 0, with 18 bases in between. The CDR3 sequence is CASGWLARGRYQETQYF. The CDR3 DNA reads TGTGCTAGTGGTTGGCTTGCAAGAGGAAGGTACCAAGAGACCCAGTACTTC.

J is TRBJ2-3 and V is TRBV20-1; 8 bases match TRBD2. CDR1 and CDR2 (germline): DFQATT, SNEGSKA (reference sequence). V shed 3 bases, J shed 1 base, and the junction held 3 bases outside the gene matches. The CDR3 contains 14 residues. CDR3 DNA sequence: TGCAGTGCTAGTGGAGCGGGGGGCACAGATACGCAGTATTTT. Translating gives CSASGAGGTDTQYF.

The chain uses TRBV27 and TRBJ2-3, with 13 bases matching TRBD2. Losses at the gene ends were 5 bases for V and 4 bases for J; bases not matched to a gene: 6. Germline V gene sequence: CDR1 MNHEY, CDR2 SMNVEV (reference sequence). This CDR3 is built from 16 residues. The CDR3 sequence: CASSTRTSGRADTQYF. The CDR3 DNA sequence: TGTGCCAGCAGTACGAGGACTAGCGGGAGAGCAGATACGCAGTATTTT.

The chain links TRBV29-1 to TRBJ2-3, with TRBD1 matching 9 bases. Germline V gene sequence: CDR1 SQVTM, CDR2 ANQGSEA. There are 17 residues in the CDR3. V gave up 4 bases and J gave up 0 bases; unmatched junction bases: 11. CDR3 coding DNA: TGCAGCGTTGCCGGGACAGGGAAATCTAGTAGCACAGATACGCAGTATTTT. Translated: CSVAGTGKSSSTDTQYF.

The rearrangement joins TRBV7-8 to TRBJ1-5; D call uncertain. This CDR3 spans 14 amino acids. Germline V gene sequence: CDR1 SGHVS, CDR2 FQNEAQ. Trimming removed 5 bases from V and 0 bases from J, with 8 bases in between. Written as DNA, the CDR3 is TGTGCCAGCAGCCCGGGTTTTAGCAATCAGCCCCAGCATTTT. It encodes CASSPGFSNQPQHF.

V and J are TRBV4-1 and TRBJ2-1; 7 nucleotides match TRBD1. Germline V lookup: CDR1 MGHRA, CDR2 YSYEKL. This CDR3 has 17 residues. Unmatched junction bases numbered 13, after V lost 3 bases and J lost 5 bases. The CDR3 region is CASSHQPGQTRDNEQFF. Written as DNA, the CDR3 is TGCGCCAGCAGCCATCAGCCGGGACAGACAAGGGACAATGAGCAGTTCTTC.

CDR3 DNA: TGCGCCAGCAGCTTGGGGGAGTACAATGAGCAGTTCTTC. This encodes CASSLGEYNEQFF. The rearrangement links TRBV5-1 to TRBJ2-1, with TRBD2 as a possible D gene (5 bases). The germline V gene has CDR1 SGHRS and CDR2 YFSETQ. V lost 0 bases and J 4 bases, leaving 5 bases between the germline ends. The CDR3 is 13 amino acids.

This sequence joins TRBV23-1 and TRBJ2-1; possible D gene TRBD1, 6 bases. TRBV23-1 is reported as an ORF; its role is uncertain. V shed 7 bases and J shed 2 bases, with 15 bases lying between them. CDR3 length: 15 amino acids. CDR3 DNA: TGCGCCAGCAAAAAGAACAGGGACGCCTACAATGAGCAGTTCTTC. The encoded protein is CASKKNRDAYNEQFF.

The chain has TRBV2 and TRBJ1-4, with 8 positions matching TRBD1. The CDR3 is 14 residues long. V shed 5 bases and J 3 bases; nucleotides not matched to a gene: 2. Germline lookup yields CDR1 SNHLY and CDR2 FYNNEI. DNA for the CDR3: TGTGCCAGCAGTCAGGACAGGGCTAATGAAAAACTGTTTTTT. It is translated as CASSQDRANEKLFF.

CDR3: CASSGGTGDNEQYF. The DNA for the CDR3 is TGTGCCAGCAGCGGGGGGACAGGGGACAACGAGCAGTACTTC. The chain carries TRBV5-4 and TRBJ2-7, with 10 bases that match TRBD1. Germline-derived CDR1 and CDR2 are SGHNT and YYREEE (reference sequence). Trimming took 4 bases from V and 5 from J; bases not matched to a gene: 6. The CDR3 length is 14 residues.

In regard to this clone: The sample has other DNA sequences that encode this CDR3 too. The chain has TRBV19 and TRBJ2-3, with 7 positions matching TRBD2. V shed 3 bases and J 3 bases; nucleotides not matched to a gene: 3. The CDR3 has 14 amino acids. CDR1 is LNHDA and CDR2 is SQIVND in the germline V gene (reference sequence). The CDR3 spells CASSIGGGTDTQYF. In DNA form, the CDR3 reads TGTGCCAGTAGTATCGGCGGGGGAACAGATACGCAGTATTTT.

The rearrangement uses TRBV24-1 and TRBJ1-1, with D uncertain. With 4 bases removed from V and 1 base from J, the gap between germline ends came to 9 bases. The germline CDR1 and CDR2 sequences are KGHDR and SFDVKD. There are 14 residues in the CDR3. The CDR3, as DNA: TGTGCCACCAGTGACTCCAACACGAACACTGAAGCTTTCTTT. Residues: CATSDSNTNTEAFF.

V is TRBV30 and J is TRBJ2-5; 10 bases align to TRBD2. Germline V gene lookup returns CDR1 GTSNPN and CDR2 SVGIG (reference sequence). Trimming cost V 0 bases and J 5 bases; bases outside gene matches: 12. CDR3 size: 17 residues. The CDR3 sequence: CAWSVGSSGGQGETQYF. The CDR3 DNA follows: TGTGCCTGGAGTGTAGGTTCTAGCGGGGGCCAGGGGGAGACCCAGTACTTC. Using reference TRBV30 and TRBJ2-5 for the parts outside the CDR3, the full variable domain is SQTIHQWPATLVQPVGSPLSLECTVEGTSNPNLYWYRQAAGRGLQLLFYSVGIGQISSEVPQNLSASRPQDRQFILSSKKLLLSDSGFYLCAWSVGSSGGQGETQYFGPGTRLLVL.

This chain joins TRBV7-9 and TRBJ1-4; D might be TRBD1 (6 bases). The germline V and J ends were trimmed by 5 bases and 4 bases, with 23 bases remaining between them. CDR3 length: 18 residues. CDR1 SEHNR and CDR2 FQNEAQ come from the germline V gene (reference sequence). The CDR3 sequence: CASSPRAAGGGDNEKLFF. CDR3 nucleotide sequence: TGTGCCAGCAGCCCCCGGGCGGCCGGGGGGGGCGATAATGAAAAACTGTTTTTT.

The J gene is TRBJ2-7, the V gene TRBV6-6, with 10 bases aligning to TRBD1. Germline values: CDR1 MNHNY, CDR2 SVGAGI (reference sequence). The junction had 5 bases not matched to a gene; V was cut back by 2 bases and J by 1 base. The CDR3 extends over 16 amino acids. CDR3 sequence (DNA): TGTGCCAGCAGTTACCCCCGGACAGGGGGTTCCTACGAGCAGTACTTC. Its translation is CASSYPRTGGSYEQYF.

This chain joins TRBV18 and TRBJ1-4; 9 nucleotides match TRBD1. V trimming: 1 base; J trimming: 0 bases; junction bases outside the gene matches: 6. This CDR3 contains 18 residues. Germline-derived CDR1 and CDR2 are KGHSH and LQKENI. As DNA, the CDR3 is TGTGCCAGCTCACCACGGACAGGGGAACTTGCAACTAATGAAAAACTGTTTTTT. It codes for CASSPRTGELATNEKLFF.

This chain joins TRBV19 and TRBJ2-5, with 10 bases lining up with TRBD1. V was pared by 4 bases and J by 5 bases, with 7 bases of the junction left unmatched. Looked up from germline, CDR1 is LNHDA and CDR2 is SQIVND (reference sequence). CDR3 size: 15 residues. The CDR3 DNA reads TGTGCCAGTAGTAGACAGGGGGCTAGTATGGAGACCCAGTACTTC. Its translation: CASSRQGASMETQYF.

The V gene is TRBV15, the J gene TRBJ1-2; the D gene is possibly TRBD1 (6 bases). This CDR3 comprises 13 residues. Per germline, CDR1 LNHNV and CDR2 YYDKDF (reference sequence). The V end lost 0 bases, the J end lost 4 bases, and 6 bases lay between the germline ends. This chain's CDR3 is CATSRDRGYGYTF. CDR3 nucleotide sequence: TGTGCCACCAGCAGAGACAGGGGCTATGGCTACACCTTC.

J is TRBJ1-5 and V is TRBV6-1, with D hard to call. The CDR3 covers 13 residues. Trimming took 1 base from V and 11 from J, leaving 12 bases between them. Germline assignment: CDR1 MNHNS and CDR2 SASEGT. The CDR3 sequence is CASSEGGTGTQHF. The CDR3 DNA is TGTGCCAGCAGTGAAGGCGGCACCGGGACCCAGCATTTT.

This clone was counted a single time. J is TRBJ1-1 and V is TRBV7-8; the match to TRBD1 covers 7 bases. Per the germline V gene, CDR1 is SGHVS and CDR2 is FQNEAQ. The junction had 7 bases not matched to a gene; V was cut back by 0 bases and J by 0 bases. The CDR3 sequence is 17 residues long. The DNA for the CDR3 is TGTGCCAGCAGCTTAGCGCCGACAGGGAATATGAACACTGAAGCTTTCTTT. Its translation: CASSLAPTGNMNTEAFF.

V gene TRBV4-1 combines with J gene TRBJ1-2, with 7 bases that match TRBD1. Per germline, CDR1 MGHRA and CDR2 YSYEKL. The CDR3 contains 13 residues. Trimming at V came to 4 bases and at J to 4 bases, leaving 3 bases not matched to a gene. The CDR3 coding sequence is TGCGCCAGCAGCCCAGGGGGGTCCTATGGCTACACCTTC. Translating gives CASSPGGSYGYTF.

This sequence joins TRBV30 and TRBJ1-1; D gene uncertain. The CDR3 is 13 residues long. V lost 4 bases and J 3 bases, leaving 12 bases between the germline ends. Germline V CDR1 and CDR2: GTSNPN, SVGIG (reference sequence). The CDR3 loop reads CAWKKMRDTEAFF. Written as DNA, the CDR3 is TGTGCCTGGAAGAAAATGCGAGACACTGAAGCTTTCTTT.

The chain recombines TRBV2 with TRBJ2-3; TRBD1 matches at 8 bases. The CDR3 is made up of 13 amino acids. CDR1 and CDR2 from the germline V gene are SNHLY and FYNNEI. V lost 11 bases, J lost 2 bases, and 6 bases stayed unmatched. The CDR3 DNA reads TGTGCCCGCGGGACAGGTTCCACAGATACGCAGTATTTT. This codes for CARGTGSTDTQYF.